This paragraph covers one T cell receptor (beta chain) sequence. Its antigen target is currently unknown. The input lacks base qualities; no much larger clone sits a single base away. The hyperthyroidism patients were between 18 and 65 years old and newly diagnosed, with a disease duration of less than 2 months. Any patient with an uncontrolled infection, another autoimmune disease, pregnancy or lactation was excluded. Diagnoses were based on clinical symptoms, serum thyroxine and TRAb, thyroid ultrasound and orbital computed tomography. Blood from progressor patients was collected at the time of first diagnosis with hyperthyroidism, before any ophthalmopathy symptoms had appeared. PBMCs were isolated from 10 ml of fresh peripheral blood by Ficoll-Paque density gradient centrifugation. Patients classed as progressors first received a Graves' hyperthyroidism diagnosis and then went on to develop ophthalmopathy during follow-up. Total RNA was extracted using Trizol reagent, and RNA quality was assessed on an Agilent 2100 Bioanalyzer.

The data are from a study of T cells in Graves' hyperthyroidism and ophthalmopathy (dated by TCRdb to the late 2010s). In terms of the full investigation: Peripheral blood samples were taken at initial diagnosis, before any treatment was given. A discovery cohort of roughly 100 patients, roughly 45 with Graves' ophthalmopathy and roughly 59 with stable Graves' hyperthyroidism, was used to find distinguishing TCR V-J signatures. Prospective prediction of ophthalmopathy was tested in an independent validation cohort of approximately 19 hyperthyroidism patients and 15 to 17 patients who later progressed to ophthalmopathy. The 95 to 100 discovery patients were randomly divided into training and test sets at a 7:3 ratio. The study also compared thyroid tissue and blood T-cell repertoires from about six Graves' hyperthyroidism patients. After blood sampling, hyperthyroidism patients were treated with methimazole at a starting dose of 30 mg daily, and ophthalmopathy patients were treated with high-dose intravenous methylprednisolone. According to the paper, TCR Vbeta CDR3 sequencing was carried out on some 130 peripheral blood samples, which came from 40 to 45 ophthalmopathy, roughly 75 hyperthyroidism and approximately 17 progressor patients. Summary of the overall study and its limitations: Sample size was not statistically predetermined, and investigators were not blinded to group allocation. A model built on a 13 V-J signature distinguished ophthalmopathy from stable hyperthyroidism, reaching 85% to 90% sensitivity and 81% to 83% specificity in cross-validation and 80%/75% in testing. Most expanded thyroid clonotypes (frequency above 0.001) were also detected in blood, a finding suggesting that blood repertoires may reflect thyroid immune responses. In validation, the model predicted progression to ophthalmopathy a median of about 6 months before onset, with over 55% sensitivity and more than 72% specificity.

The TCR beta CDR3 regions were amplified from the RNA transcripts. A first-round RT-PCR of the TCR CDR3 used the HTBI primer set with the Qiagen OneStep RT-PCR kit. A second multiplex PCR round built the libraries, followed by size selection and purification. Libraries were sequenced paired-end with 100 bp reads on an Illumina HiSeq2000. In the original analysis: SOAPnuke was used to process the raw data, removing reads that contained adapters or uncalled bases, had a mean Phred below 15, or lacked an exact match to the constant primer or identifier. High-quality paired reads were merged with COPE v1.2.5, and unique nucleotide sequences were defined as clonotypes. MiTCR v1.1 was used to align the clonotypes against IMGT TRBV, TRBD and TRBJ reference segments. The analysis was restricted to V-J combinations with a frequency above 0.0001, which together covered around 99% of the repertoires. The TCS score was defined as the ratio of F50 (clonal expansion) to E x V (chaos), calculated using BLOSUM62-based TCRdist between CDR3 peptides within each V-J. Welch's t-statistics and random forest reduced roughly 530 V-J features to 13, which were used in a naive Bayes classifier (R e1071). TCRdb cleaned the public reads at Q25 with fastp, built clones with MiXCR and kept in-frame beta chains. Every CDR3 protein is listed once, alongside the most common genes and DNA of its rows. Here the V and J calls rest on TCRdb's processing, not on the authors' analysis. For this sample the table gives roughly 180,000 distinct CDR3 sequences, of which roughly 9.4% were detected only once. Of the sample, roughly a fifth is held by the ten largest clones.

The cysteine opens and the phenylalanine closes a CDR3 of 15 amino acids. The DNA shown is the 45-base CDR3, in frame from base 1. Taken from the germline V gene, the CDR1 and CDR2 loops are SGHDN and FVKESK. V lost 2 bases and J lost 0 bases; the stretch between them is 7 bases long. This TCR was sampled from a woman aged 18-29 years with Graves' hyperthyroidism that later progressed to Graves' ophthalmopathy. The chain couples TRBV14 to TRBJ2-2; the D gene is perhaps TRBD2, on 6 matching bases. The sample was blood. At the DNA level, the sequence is TGTGCCAGCAGCCAATGGGGGGCGAACACCGGGGAGCTGTTTTTT. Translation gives CASSQWGANTGELFF.